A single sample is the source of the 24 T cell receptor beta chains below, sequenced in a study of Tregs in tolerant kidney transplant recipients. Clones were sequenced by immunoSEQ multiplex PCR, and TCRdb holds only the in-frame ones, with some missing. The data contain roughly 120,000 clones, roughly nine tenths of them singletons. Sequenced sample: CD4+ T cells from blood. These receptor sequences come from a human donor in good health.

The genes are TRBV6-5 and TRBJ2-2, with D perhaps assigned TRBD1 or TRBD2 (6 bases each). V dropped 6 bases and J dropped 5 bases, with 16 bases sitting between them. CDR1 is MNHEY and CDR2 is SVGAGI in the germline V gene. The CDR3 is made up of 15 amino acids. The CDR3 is CASSPWGAGTGELFF. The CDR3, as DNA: TGTGCCAGCAGCCCATGGGGGGCCGGGACCGGGGAGCTGTTTTTT.

As DNA, the CDR3 is TGTGCCAGCAGTGATTCCCGACTAGCGGGAGTCCACAATGAGCAGTTCTTC. This sequence encodes CASSDSRLAGVHNEQFF. V gene TRBV6-4 combines with J gene TRBJ2-1, with TRBD2 identical over 12 bases. Germline-derived CDR1 and CDR2 are MRHNA and SNTAGT. The CDR3 spans 17 residues. V was clipped by 3 bases and J by 5 bases; unmatched bases: 8.

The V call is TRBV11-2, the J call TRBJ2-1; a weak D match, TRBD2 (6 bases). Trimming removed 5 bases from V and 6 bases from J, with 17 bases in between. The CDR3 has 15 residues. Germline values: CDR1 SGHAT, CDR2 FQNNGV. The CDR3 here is CASSRGTSSANEQFF. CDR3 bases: TGTGCCAGCAGCCGGGGGACGTCCTCGGCCAATGAGCAGTTCTTC.

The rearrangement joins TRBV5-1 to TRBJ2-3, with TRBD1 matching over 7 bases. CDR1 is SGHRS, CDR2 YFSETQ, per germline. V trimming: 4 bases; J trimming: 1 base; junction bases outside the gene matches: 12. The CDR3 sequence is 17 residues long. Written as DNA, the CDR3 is TGCGCCAGCAGCCGACTTTTACAGGGGTTTGGCACAGATACGCAGTATTTT. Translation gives CASSRLLQGFGTDTQYF.

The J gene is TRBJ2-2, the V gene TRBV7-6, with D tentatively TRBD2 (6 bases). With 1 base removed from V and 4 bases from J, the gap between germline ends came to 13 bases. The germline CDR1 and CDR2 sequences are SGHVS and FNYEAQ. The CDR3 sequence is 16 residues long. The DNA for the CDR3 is TGTGCCAGCAGCTTAGTCGACGGGAGAGGCACCGGGGAGCTGTTTTTT. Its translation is CASSLVDGRGTGELFF.

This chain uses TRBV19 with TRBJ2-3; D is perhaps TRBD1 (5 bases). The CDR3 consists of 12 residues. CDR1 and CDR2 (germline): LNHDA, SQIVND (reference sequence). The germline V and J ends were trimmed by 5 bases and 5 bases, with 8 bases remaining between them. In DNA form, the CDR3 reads TGTGCCAGTAGTCCAGGGATAGATACGCAGTATTTT. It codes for CASSPGIDTQYF.

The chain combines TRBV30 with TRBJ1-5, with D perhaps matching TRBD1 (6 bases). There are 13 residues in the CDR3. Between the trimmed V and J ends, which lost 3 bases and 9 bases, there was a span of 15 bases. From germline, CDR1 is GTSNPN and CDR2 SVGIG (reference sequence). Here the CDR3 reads CAWRGTLVGPQHF. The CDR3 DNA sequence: TGTGCCTGGAGGGGGACACTCGTAGGGCCCCAGCATTTT.

The CDR3 DNA follows: TGTGCCAGCAGTGAATACAGGGAAATCACCTACGAGCAGTACTTC. Protein: CASSEYREITYEQYF. V and J are TRBV2 and TRBJ2-7, with a weak D call TRBD1 (6 bases). The CDR3 totals 15 residues. The V gene's germline CDR1 is SNHLY and CDR2 FYNNEI. Trimming cost V 2 bases and J 2 bases, with 13 bases left between them.

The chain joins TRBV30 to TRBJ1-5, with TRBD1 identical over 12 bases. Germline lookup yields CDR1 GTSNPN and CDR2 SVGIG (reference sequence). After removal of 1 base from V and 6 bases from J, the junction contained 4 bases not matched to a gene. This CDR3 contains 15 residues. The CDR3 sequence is CAWSARDRGRQPQHF. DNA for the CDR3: TGTGCCTGGAGTGCGCGGGACAGGGGGCGTCAGCCCCAGCATTTT.

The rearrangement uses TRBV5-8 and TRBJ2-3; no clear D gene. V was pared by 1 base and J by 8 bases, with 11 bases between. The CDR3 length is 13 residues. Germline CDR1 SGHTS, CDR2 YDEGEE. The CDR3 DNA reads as TGTGCCAGCAGCTTGAAAAACCAGGTTACGCAGTATTTT. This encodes CASSLKNQVTQYF.

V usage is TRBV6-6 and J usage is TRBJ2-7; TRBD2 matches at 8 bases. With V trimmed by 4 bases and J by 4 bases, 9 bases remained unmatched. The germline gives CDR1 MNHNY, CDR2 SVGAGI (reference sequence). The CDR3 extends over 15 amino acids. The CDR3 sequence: CASSSAGLGGYEQYF. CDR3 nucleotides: TGTGCCAGCAGTTCCGCGGGACTAGGGGGTTACGAGCAGTACTTC.

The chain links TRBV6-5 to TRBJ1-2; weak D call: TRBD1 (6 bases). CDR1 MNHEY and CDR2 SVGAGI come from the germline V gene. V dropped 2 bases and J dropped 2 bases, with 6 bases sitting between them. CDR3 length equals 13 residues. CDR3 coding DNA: TGTGCCAGCAGTTACCAGGGGAACTATGGCTACACCTTC. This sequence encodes CASSYQGNYGYTF.

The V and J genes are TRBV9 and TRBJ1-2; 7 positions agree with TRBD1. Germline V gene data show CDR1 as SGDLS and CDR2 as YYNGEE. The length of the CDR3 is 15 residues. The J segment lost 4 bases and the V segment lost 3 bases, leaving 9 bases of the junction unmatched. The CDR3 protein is CASSGIGTASYGYTF. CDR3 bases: TGTGCCAGCAGCGGCATCGGGACAGCTAGCTATGGCTACACCTTC.

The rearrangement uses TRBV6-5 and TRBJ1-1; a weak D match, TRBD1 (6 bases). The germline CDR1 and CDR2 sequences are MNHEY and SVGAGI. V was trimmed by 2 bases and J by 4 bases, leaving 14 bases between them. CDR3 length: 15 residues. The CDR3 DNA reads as TGTGCCAGCAGTTACGACAGGTTAATTTCCACTGAAGCTTTCTTT. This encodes CASSYDRLISTEAFF.

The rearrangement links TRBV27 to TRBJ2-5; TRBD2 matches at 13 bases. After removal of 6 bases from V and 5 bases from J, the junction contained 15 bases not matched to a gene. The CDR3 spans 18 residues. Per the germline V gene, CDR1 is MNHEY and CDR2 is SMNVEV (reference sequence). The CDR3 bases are TGTGCCAGCAGCACACCGGGACTAGCGGGGAGTGTGAAGGAGACCCAGTACTTC. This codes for CASSTPGLAGSVKETQYF.

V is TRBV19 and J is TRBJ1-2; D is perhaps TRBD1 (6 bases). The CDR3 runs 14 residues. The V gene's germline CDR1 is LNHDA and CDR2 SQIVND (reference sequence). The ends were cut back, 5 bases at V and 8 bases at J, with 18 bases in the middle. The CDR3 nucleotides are TGTGCCAGTAGTCCACCAGAAAGGGGACAAGGCTACACCTTC. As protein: CASSPPERGQGYTF.

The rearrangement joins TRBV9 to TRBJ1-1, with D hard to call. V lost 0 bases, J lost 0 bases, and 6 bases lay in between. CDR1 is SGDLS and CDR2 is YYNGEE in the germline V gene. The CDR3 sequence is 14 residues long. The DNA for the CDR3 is TGTGCCAGCAGCGTAGGTTTAATGAACACTGAAGCTTTCTTT. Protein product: CASSVGLMNTEAFF.

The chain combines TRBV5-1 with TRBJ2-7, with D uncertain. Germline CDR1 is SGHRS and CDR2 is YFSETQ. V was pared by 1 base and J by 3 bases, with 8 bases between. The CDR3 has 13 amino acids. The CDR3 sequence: CASSLRGFYEQYF. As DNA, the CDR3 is TGCGCCAGCAGCTTGCGCGGATTCTACGAGCAGTACTTC.

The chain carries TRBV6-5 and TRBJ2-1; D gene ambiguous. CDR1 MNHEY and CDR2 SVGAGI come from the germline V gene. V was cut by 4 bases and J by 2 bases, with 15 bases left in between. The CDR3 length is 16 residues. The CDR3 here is CASSSKPGRTYNEQFF. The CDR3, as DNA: TGTGCCAGCAGTTCCAAGCCGGGTCGGACCTACAATGAGCAGTTCTTC.

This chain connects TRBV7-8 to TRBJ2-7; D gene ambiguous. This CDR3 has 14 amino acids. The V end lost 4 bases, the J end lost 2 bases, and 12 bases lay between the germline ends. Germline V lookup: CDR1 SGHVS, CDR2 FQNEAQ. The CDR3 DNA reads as TGTGCCAGCAGCTCAAGGACCGCCACCTACGAGCAGTACTTC. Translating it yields CASSSRTATYEQYF.

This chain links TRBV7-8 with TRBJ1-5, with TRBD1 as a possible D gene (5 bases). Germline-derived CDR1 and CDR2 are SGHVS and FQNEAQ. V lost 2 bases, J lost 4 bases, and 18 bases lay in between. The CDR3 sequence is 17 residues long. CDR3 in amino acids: CASSLSGARAWNQPQHF. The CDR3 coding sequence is TGTGCCAGCAGCTTATCTGGGGCGAGGGCGTGGAATCAGCCCCAGCATTTT.

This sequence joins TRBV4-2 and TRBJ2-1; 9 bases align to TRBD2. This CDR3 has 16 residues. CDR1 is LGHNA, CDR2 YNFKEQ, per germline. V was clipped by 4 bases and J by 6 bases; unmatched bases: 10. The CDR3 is CASSPSGRGGANEQFF. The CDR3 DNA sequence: TGTGCCAGCAGCCCCTCGGGGCGGGGGGGGGCCAATGAGCAGTTCTTC.

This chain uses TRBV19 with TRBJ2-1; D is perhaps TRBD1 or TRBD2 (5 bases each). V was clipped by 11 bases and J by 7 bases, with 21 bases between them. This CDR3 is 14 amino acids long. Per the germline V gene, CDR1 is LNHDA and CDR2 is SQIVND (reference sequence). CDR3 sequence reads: CAVGTGPYGNEQFF. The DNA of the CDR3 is TGTGCCGTCGGTACGGGACCCTACGGGAATGAGCAGTTCTTC.

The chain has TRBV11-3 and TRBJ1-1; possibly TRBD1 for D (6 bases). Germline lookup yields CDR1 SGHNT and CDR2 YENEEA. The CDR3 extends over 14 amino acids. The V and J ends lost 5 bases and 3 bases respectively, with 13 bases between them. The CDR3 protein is CASSIGTGYTEAFF. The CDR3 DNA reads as TGTGCCAGCAGCATCGGTACAGGGTACACTGAAGCTTTCTTT.